This section outlines one TCR beta chain sequence together with its context. Its target is not known. The CDR3 contains 15 residues. Trimming pared 0 bases from V and 7 bases from J, leaving 13 bases between. Germline assignment: CDR1 SGHRS and CDR2 YFSETQ. The data were obtained in a study of cytomegalovirus exposure and HLA in healthy donors. Sequencing used immunoSEQ multiplex PCR; TCRdb keeps in-frame clones, though not all of them. This sample carries about 82,000 clones, 85% to 95% of them seen once, and the ten largest clones take approximately 0.69%. General study points: Rarity held for most TCR sequences, but there were some public TCRs that occurred in many donors. It was found in a later analysis that first-cohort TCR clusters tended to co-occur in the 100 to 150 validation repertoires.

Input material: PBMCs. The J gene is TRBJ1-4, the V gene TRBV5-1, with D unclear. This TCR was recovered from a man aged 18 to 30 in good health and CMV-seronegative. The CDR3 region is CASSLGFSGSEKLFF. The CDR3, as DNA: TGCGCCAGCAGCTTGGGCTTTTCGGGGAGTGAAAAACTGTTTTTT.